This T cell receptor beta chain came from a study of blood T cell repertoires in COVID-19. Libraries were prepared by immunoSEQ multiplex PCR; TCRdb keeps only in-frame clonotypes and omits some of them. The profile shows about 130,000 clones, around 89% of them singletons. CDR1 and CDR2 from the germline V gene are SGHKS and YYEKEE (reference sequence). The CDR3 is made up of 14 amino acids. Comment on this clone: A read error may account for a junction end that differs from germline.

The V gene is TRBV5-5, the J gene TRBJ1-5; a possible D gene is TRBD1 (5 bases). Sequenced: peripheral blood. This clonotype originated in a man in his sixties with COVID-19, enrolled during active disease. The CDR3 DNA reads as TGTGCCAGCACCTTGACAGCCTCCAATCAGCCCCAGCATTTT. Protein product: CASTLTASNQPQHF.